The 19 T cell receptor beta chains below come from one sample, sequenced in a study of blood T cell repertoires in COVID-19 (TCRdb year 2020). Library generation was performed with the immunoSEQ multiplex PCR assay. This is the immuneACCESS table as TCRdb keeps it, with only in-frame sequences that have V and J called. A part of the clones is gone; compared with another copy, unresolved V genes explain less than half, and the rest is unexplained. Within this sample are about 140,000 clones, with about four fifths of them counted one time only. The ten top clones hold around 1.4% of the sample. The sequenced sample consisted of peripheral blood. The receptors shown here come from a human donor in a cohort sampled during active COVID-19.

The J gene is TRBJ2-5, the V gene TRBV19; the D is unclear. This CDR3 spans 15 amino acids. Trimming removed 0 bases at V and 5 bases at J, with 13 bases between. CDR1 LNHDA and CDR2 SQIVND come from the germline V gene (reference sequence). The CDR3 loop is CASSIDKQTGETQYF. CDR3 DNA sequence: TGTGCCAGTAGTATAGACAAGCAGACCGGGGAGACCCAGTACTTC. Together with reference TRBV19 and TRBJ2-5, the CDR3 gives the full variable domain: DGGITQSPKYLFRKEGQNVTLSCEQNLNHDAMYWYRQDPGQGLRLIYYSQIVNDFQKGDIAEGYSVSREKKESFPLTVTSAQKNPTAFYLCASSIDKQTGETQYFGPGTRLLVL.

The gene calls are TRBV11-1 and TRBJ2-3; D not certain. Germline V gene data show CDR1 as SGHAT and CDR2 as FQDESV (reference sequence). The CDR3 totals 12 residues. The V gene lost 5 bases and the J gene lost 5 bases, with 8 bases spanning the gap. CDR3 sequence reads: CASSPQEDTQYF. The CDR3 nucleotides read TGTGCCAGCAGCCCCCAGGAAGATACGCAGTATTTT.

This clone was found once. J is TRBJ1-6 and V is TRBV28, with 7 bases fitting TRBD1. CDR3 length: 17 residues. Germline CDR1 and CDR2: MDHEN and SYDVKM. After removal of 5 bases from V and 11 bases from J, the junction contained 18 bases not matched to a gene. The CDR3 bases are TGTGCCAGCAGTGTTGCCGGGACAGCGGTGTCTAGGACACCCCTCCACTTT. It translates to CASSVAGTAVSRTPLHF.

The gene calls are TRBV28 and TRBJ1-5; D may be TRBD1 (5 bases). This CDR3 has 16 amino acids. CDR1 MDHEN and CDR2 SYDVKM come from the germline V gene. Trimming removed 2 bases at V and 2 bases at J, with 13 bases between. CDR3 region: CASSLSRAAGNQPQHF. The CDR3 nucleotides read TGTGCCAGCAGTTTAAGCAGGGCCGCTGGCAATCAGCCCCAGCATTTT.

The J gene is TRBJ2-1, the V gene TRBV7-2; TRBD2 matches 9 bases. Trimming removed 5 bases from V and 15 bases from J; junction bases left unmatched: 14. Germline CDR1 SGHTA, CDR2 FQGNSA. This CDR3 has 14 residues. The CDR3 is CASSASAERGVMFF. The CDR3 region has the DNA TGTGCCAGCAGCGCCAGTGCCGAGCGGGGGGTAATGTTCTTC.

The chain joins TRBV7-2 to TRBJ2-1, with 11 bases matching TRBD2. Germline V CDR1 and CDR2: SGHTA, FQGNSA. Unmatched junction bases numbered 4, after V lost 1 base and J lost 5 bases. The CDR3 loop spans 16 amino acids. The CDR3 reads CASSLVTSGSHNEQFF. CDR3 DNA: TGTGCCAGCAGCTTAGTCACTAGCGGGAGCCACAATGAGCAGTTCTTC.

In its sample, this clone was seen once. The rearrangement links TRBV27 to TRBJ1-3; the D gene is possibly TRBD1 (6 bases). Trimming took 6 bases from V and 8 from J, leaving 14 bases between them. This CDR3 is 13 amino acids long. Germline CDR1 is MNHEY and CDR2 is SMNVEV (reference sequence). In nucleotides, the CDR3 is TGTGCCAGCAGGCAACAGGGTGAGCACACCATATATTTT. Residues: CASRQQGEHTIYF.

V usage is TRBV28 and J usage is TRBJ2-1, with 7 bases matching TRBD1. CDR3 size: 15 residues. J gave up 7 bases and V 6 bases, and 12 bases lay outside the gene matches. Germline V CDR1 and CDR2: MDHEN, SYDVKM. The CDR3, as DNA: TGTGCCAGCAGCCGCCTCCGGGACAGAGAAAATGAGCAGTTCTTC. It codes for CASSRLRDRENEQFF.

The chain recombines TRBV29-1 with TRBJ2-1; the match to TRBD1 covers 8 bases. The CDR3 has 15 residues. The junction had 15 bases not matched to a gene; V was cut back by 5 bases and J by 9 bases. CDR1 and CDR2 from the germline V gene are SQVTM and ANQGSEA. In nucleotides, the CDR3 is TGCAGCGTTCAAAGGGTAACAGGGGGAGAGAGTGAGCAGTTCTTC. Translating gives CSVQRVTGGESEQFF.

The chain is built from TRBV6-5 and TRBJ2-2; D is possibly TRBD1 (6 bases). This CDR3 has 14 residues. Trimming left V 7 bases short and J 4 bases short, with 13 bases between. Germline CDR1 is MNHEY and CDR2 is SVGAGI. CDR3 amino acids: CASTPTGFTGELFF. In DNA form, the CDR3 reads TGTGCCAGCACCCCAACAGGGTTCACCGGGGAGCTGTTTTTT.

The chain joins TRBV7-9 to TRBJ1-6, with a weak D call TRBD1 (6 bases). The CDR3 is 15 residues long. With 5 bases removed from V and 3 bases from J, the gap between germline ends came to 11 bases. The V gene's germline CDR1 is SEHNR and CDR2 FQNEAQ (reference sequence). CDR3 amino acids: CASSQKQGYNSPLHF. The CDR3 DNA follows: TGTGCCAGCAGCCAAAAACAGGGCTATAATTCACCCCTCCACTTT.

The J gene is TRBJ2-3, the V gene TRBV5-1, with 8 bases fitting TRBD2. This CDR3 has 16 residues. Trimming at V came to 4 bases and at J to 5 bases, leaving 12 bases not matched to a gene. Per germline, CDR1 SGHRS and CDR2 YFSETQ. The CDR3 region is CASSTGLASIRDTQYF. CDR3 DNA sequence: TGCGCCAGCAGCACCGGACTAGCCTCTATTCGAGATACGCAGTATTTT.

The rearrangement uses TRBV5-1 and TRBJ2-3; possible D gene TRBD2, 6 bases. With 5 bases removed from V and 4 bases from J, the gap between germline ends came to 14 bases. This CDR3 is 14 amino acids long. Germline V gives CDR1 SGHRS, CDR2 YFSETQ. As DNA, the CDR3 is TGCGCCAGCAGGGAGGGGATTGTGTCAGATACGCAGTATTTT. Translating it yields CASREGIVSDTQYF.

This clone has only one observation. The chain joins TRBV4-3 to TRBJ2-2; D is ambiguous. The CDR3 consists of 12 residues. Germline CDR1 reads LGHNA; CDR2 reads YSLEER. Trimming shortened V by 1 base and J by 8 bases, and 5 bases separated the two germline ends. The CDR3 is CASSQVNGELFF. In DNA form, the CDR3 reads TGCGCCAGCAGCCAAGTAAATGGGGAGCTGTTTTTT.

The V and J genes are TRBV4-2 and TRBJ1-2, with 7 positions matching TRBD1. This CDR3 has 13 amino acids. Germline trimming cut 3 bases from V and 3 bases from J; bases unmatched to any gene: 1. Germline values: CDR1 LGHNA, CDR2 YNFKEQ. CDR3 region: CASSHRGDYGYTF. CDR3 nucleotides: TGTGCCAGCAGCCACAGGGGGGACTATGGCTACACCTTC.

The chain combines TRBV5-6 with TRBJ1-6; no reliable D call. V dropped 0 bases and J dropped 7 bases, with 5 bases sitting between them. Germline loops: CDR1 SGHDT, CDR2 YYEEEE. The CDR3 length is 13 residues. The CDR3 protein is CASSLAQNSPLHF. The CDR3 bases are TGTGCCAGCAGCTTGGCGCAGAATTCACCCCTCCACTTT.

The V gene is TRBV28, the J gene TRBJ2-1, with a tentative D call TRBD2 (6 bases). CDR3 length: 13 residues. V lost 3 bases and J lost 4, with 7 bases in between. Germline lookup yields CDR1 MDHEN and CDR2 SYDVKM. As DNA, the CDR3 is TGTGCCAGCAGTTTGGGGGGATACAATGAGCAGTTCTTC. The encoded protein is CASSLGGYNEQFF.

J is TRBJ2-5 and V is TRBV4-1; TRBD1 aligns across 8 bases. The V gene end was trimmed by 3 bases and the J gene end by 5 bases; junction bases not matched to a gene: 8. CDR1 MGHRA and CDR2 YSYEKL come from the germline V gene. This CDR3 is 15 amino acids long. As DNA, the CDR3 is TGCGCCAGCAGCCAGACCCAGGGGGCGCCGGAGACCCAGTACTTC. This sequence encodes CASSQTQGAPETQYF.

The V and J genes are TRBV29-1 and TRBJ2-1, with 13 bases identical to TRBD2. V was pared by 6 bases and J by 3 bases, with 8 bases of the junction left unmatched. The CDR3 is 16 amino acids. Germline V gives CDR1 SQVTM, CDR2 ANQGSEA. The chain's CDR3 is CSVNGLAGVGYNEQFF. The CDR3 DNA reads TGCAGCGTAAACGGACTAGCGGGAGTTGGCTACAATGAGCAGTTCTTC.